The 8 T cell receptor beta chains below come from one sample, sequenced in a study of blood T cells in healthy people across ages. A second PCR of roughly 7 to 11 cycles used a sample-barcoded 5' primer and a J-beta primer mix. TCRdb analysed the 5' RACE reads with MiXCR anew, one entry per CDR3 protein. The repertoire holds approximately 810,000 distinct CDR3 sequences, with about 34% as singletons. Sequencing used blood. The receptors shown here come from a man between 18 and 35 years old in good health.

The chain has TRBV12-3 or TRBV12-4 and TRBJ2-4, with 10 bases matching TRBD1. The end of the DNA aligns better with TRBJ2-7, so the J call may be wrong. The CDR3 consists of 16 residues. CDR3 in amino acids: CASSLSLGQGRYEQYF. The CDR3 bases are TGTGCCAGCAGTTTAAGTCTGGGACAGGGGCGGTACGAGCAGTACTTC.

The chain employs TRBV7-8 and TRBJ2-3, with D possibly matching TRBD2 (6 bases). V was clipped by 1 base and J by 6 bases, with 17 bases between them. This CDR3 region has 16 residues. The germline gives CDR1 SGHVS, CDR2 FQNEAQ. CDR3 amino acids: CASSLGGGTNPDTQYF. For the CDR3, the DNA is TGTGCCAGCAGCTTAGGTGGGGGGACCAACCCGGATACGCAGTATTTT.

The chain uses TRBV5-1 and TRBJ2-7; D perhaps matches TRBD2 (5 bases). The CDR3 consists of 16 residues. Deletions cut 4 bases from V and 2 bases from J, with 19 bases between. Germline loops: CDR1 SGHRS, CDR2 YFSETQ. The CDR3 region has the DNA TGCGCCAGCAGCGATCGGACGGAGGCGACGCCCTACGAGCAGTACTTC. As protein: CASSDRTEATPYEQYF.

The chain is built from TRBV25-1 and TRBJ2-5; D gene unclear. CDR3 length: 13 residues. Germline CDR1 MGHDK, CDR2 SYGVNS. V was shortened by 2 bases and J by 11 bases, with 15 bases between the two germline ends. CDR3 coding DNA: TGTGCCAGCAGTGAAAGAGGCTACAATGAGCAGTACTTC. Translation gives CASSERGYNEQYF.

The V and J genes are TRBV6-5 and TRBJ2-1, with 7 bases fitting TRBD2. The V gene end was trimmed by 2 bases and the J gene end by 3 bases; junction bases not matched to a gene: 7. Germline values: CDR1 MNHEY, CDR2 SVGAGI. CDR3 size: 16 residues. The CDR3 sequence is CASSYTAGTNYNEQFF. CDR3 DNA: TGTGCCAGCAGTTACACTGCCGGGACTAACTACAATGAGCAGTTCTTC.

The table lists this clonotype with a few counts. The chain uses TRBV20-1 and TRBJ1-5; a weak D match, TRBD1 (5 bases). The CDR3 runs to 14 residues. Germline V gene data show CDR1 as DFQATT and CDR2 as SNEGSKA (reference sequence). V dropped 6 bases and J dropped 4 bases, with 16 bases sitting between them. For the CDR3, the DNA is TGCAGTGCAGCAGGGTGGGGCAGGAATCAGCCCCAGCATTTT. This sequence encodes CSAAGWGRNQPQHF.

The chain carries TRBV25-1 and TRBJ2-1; 12 bases line up with TRBD2. Per germline, CDR1 MGHDK and CDR2 SYGVNS. This CDR3 comprises 16 residues. Unmatched junction bases numbered 5, after V lost 4 bases and J lost 4 bases. CDR3 amino acids: CASSGRLAGVYNEQFF. CDR3 nucleotide sequence: TGTGCCAGCAGTGGCAGACTAGCGGGGGTATACAATGAGCAGTTCTTC.

This clonotype was seen only a few times. V is TRBV5-1 and J is TRBJ2-1; TRBD1 might be the D (6 bases). This CDR3 spans 17 amino acids. Trimming shortened V by 2 bases and J by 7 bases, and 22 bases separated the two germline ends. Germline V gene data show CDR1 as SGHRS and CDR2 as YFSETQ. CDR3 in DNA: TGCGCCAGCAGCTTATGGTCTGGCGGACAGTCGCTTAATGAGCAGTTCTTC. Its protein product is CASSLWSGGQSLNEQFF.